The rows below give T cell receptor beta chains drawn from one sample of a study of T cell changes during pregnancy in multiple sclerosis. Using immunoSEQ multiplex PCR, the repertoire was profiled, and TCRdb retains in-frame clones only, with some absent. This sample has some 50,000 clones, with approximately 92% found just once. Sample: peripheral blood, taken after pregnancy. The receptor set was obtained from a female donor with multiple sclerosis, enrolled in a pregnancy study. The CDR3 runs from the conserved cysteine through the conserved F or W. D genes are given only for firm matches. Where a row states a size, it is once, few, many or the class of an expanded clone; other rows omit it.

V,D,size,J,CDR3,DNA
TRBV7-3,.,.,TRBJ2-5,CASSLVAGESLETQYF,TGTGCCAGCAGCTTAGTTGCAGGGGAGTCCCTAGAGACCCAGTACTTC
TRBV21-1,.,once,TRBJ2-5,CARFSRVGKTQYF,TGTGCCCGATTTTCCAGGGTTGGAAAGACCCAGTACTTC
TRBV9,TRBD1,.,TRBJ2-7,CASSVRQGGINEQYF,TGTGCCAGCAGCGTAAGACAGGGGGGTATCAACGAGCAGTACTTC
TRBV18,TRBD1,.,TRBJ2-1,CASSSTGTGGYNEQFF,TGTGCCAGCTCATCTACCGGGACAGGGGGCTACAATGAGCAGTTCTTC
TRBV6-1,.,once,TRBJ2-7,CASSEAPGSYEQYF,TGTGCCAGCAGTGAAGCGCCGGGGAGCTACGAGCAGTACTTC
TRBV27,.,.,TRBJ1-2,CASSPGWRYGYTF,TGTGCCAGCAGCCCAGGCTGGAGGTATGGCTACACCTTC
TRBV19,.,.,TRBJ2-1,CASSIPPGSYNEQFF,TGTGCCAGTAGTATACCTCCGGGATCCTACAATGAGCAGTTCTTC
TRBV5-4,.,.,TRBJ2-5,CASSLYGREETQYF,TGTGCCAGCAGCTTGTATGGCAGGGAAGAGACCCAGTACTTC
TRBV29-1,TRBD1,.,TRBJ2-7,CSVGQGYTYEQYF,TGCAGCGTGGGACAGGGGTACACCTACGAGCAGTACTTC
TRBV30,.,.,TRBJ2-7,CAWRGGFHEQYF,TGTGCCTGGAGAGGAGGGTTCCACGAGCAGTACTTC
TRBV6-5,TRBD1,.,TRBJ1-2,CASSYGDRGSRGYTF,TGTGCCAGCAGTTATGGGGACAGGGGATCGAGAGGCTACACCTTC
TRBV5-4,TRBD1,.,TRBJ1-6,CASSYKQGALVDSPLHF,TGTGCCAGCAGCTACAAACAGGGGGCGCTGGTGGATTCACCCCTCCACTTT
TRBV25-1,.,.,TRBJ1-6,CASPLCGAAPNSPLHF,TGTGCCAGCCCCCTGTGCGGGGCCGCTCCTAATTCACCCCTCCACTTT
TRBV5-5,TRBD2,.,TRBJ2-1,CASSETSGRNEQFF,TGTGCCAGCAGCGAGACTAGCGGGCGCAATGAGCAGTTCTTC
TRBV27,.,.,TRBJ2-7,CASIAPSSYEQYF,TGTGCCAGCATAGCCCCGAGCTCCTACGAGCAGTACTTC
TRBV19,TRBD1,.,TRBJ2-4,CASRPRGQGRGIQYF,TGTGCCAGTAGGCCTCGGGGACAGGGGAGAGGGATTCAGTACTTC
TRBV7-9,TRBD2,.,TRBJ2-2,CASSRLAGVRTGELFF,TGTGCCAGCAGCCGACTAGCGGGGGTCCGCACCGGGGAGCTGTTTTTT
TRBV10-3,.,.,TRBJ2-5,CASNGGAGTQYF,TGTGCCTCCAATGGCGGGGCGGGGACCCAGTACTTC
TRBV10-2,TRBD2,.,TRBJ2-5,CASILAGLETQYF,TGCGCCAGCATTCTAGCGGGGTTAGAGACCCAGTACTTC
TRBV6-5,.,.,TRBJ1-1,CASSYIPLYLNTEAFF,TGTGCCAGCAGTTATATCCCCCTGTATCTGAACACTGAAGCTTTCTTT
TRBV4-2,TRBD2,.,TRBJ2-5,CASSQRGSGGGETQYF,TGTGCCAGCAGCCAAAGGGGTAGCGGGGGCGGAGAGACCCAGTACTTC
TRBV6-1,.,.,TRBJ1-1,CASSLGARDTEAFF,TGTGCCAGCAGTTTGGGGGCGCGAGACACTGAAGCTTTCTTT
TRBV13,TRBD1,.,TRBJ2-4,CASSDSGTGVDIQYF,TGTGCCAGCAGCGACTCCGGGACAGGGGTCGACATTCAGTACTTC
TRBV9,.,.,TRBJ1-1,CASSSPGLNTEAFF,TGTGCCAGCAGCTCACCAGGGTTGAACACTGAAGCTTTCTTT
TRBV25-1,TRBD1,.,TRBJ1-6,CASSNPPGTGWGSPLHF,TGTGCCAGCAGTAATCCTCCCGGGACAGGATGGGGTTCACCCCTCCACTTT
TRBV19,.,.,TRBJ2-3,CASSISTRTDTQYF,TGTGCCAGTAGTATTTCTACCCGCACAGATACGCAGTATTTT
TRBV7-9,TRBD1,few,TRBJ1-4,CASSSHRDSINEKLFF,TGTGCCAGCAGCAGCCACCGGGACAGCATTAATGAAAAACTGTTTTTT
TRBV20-1,TRBD1,.,TRBJ1-1,CSAYRGGKAFF,TGCAGTGCGTACAGGGGCGGAAAAGCTTTCTTT
TRBV29-1,.,.,TRBJ1-1,CSVAVRGGNTEAFF,TGCAGCGTGGCGGTGCGAGGTGGGAACACTGAAGCTTTCTTT
TRBV25-1,.,.,TRBJ2-7,CASSFFYEQYF,TGTGCCAGCAGTTTCTTTTACGAGCAGTACTTC
TRBV7-9,.,.,TRBJ2-3,CASSSFLDTQYF,TGTGCCAGCAGCTCTTTCTTAGATACGCAGTATTTT
TRBV29-1,.,.,TRBJ1-5,CSVELVGGQPQHF,TGCAGCGTTGAACTGGTAGGGGGTCAGCCCCAGCATTTT
TRBV4-3,.,.,TRBJ1-1,CASTSSSGSNTEAFF,TGCGCCAGCACTTCCTCCTCCGGTAGTAACACTGAAGCTTTCTTT
TRBV25-1,.,.,TRBJ1-2,CASSPGGYGYTF,TGTGCCAGCAGTCCGGGGGGCTATGGCTACACCTTC
TRBV18,.,.,TRBJ2-7,CASSPTASYEQYF,TGTGCCAGCTCACCGACAGCGTCCTACGAGCAGTACTTC